A selection of T cell receptor beta chains follows, all from one sample in a study of Graves' ophthalmopathy and Graves' hyperthyroidism. TCRdb fed the multiplex PCR reads into MiXCR, producing one record per CDR3 protein. In the table there are some 370,000 distinct CDR3 sequences, about 18% of which are singletons. Input material: peripheral blood. These TCRs come from an adult woman with stable Graves' hyperthyroidism. Each CDR3 is given with its conserved first and last residue. The order of the fields is J gene, clone size, V gene, D gene, CDR3 protein, CDR3 DNA. The D gene is left open where the match is weak. Where a row states a size, it is once, few, many or the class of an expanded clone; other rows omit it.

>TRBJ2-5|-|TRBV10-3|TRBD1
CAISESGQGGSRETQYF
TGTGCCATCAGTGAGTCGGGACAGGGTGGGTCGAGGGAGACCCAGTACTTC
>TRBJ2-7|many|TRBV7-2|TRBD2
CASSLMSSGSDEQYF
TGTGCCAGCAGCTTAATGTCTAGCGGGAGCGACGAGCAGTACTTC
>TRBJ1-3|many|TRBV30|-
CAWTSSSGNTIYF
TGTGCCTGGACTTCCAGCTCTGGAAACACCATATATTTT
>TRBJ1-1|-|TRBV6-5|-
CASSYGHTTEAFF
TGTGCCAGCAGTTACGGGCATACCACTGAAGCTTTCTTT
>TRBJ1-2|-|TRBV12-3/TRBV12-4|TRBD1
CASRDNRGSDYGYTF
TGTGCCAGCAGGGACAACAGGGGTTCAGACTATGGCTACACCTTC
>TRBJ2-6|-|TRBV12-3/TRBV12-4|-
CASSLGEDGSSGANVLTF
TGTGCCAGCAGTTTAGGGGAGGACGGATCCTCTGGGGCCAACGTCCTGACTTTC
>TRBJ1-1|many|TRBV20-1|-
CSADDGTEAFF
TGCAGTGCCGACGATGGGACTGAAGCTTTCTTT
>TRBJ1-5|-|TRBV27|-
CASSSQGHQPQHF
TGTGCCAGCAGTTCACAGGGACATCAGCCCCAGCATTTT
>TRBJ1-2|many|TRBV28|-
CASSQNRASNYGYTF
TGTGCCAGCAGTCAAAACAGAGCGTCAAACTATGGCTACACCTTC
>TRBJ2-5|-|TRBV28|-
CASSPREGLAQETQYF
TGTGCCAGCAGTCCGCGCGAGGGGTTGGCCCAAGAGACCCAGTACTTC
>TRBJ2-7|many|TRBV6-2/TRBV6-3|TRBD2
CASKAGLAGVYEQYF
TGTGCCAGCAAGGCGGGACTAGCGGGAGTTTACGAGCAGTACTTC
>TRBJ2-5|many|TRBV3-1|TRBD1
CASSAWGQEPQETQYF
TGTGCCAGCAGCGCATGGGGACAGGAGCCTCAAGAGACCCAGTACTTC
>TRBJ2-6|many|TRBV19|TRBD2
CASTAGRLSGANVLTF
TGTGCCAGTACAGCGGGACGCCTCTCTGGGGCCAACGTCCTGACTTTC
>TRBJ1-2|medium-sized|TRBV12-3/TRBV12-4|TRBD1
CASSQDRGRNYGYTF
TGTGCCAGCAGTCAGGACAGGGGGCGGAACTATGGCTACACCTTC
>TRBJ2-5|many|TRBV4-2|-
CASSQERASRGETQYF
TGTGCCAGCAGCCAAGAGAGGGCTTCTAGGGGAGAGACCCAGTACTTC
>TRBJ1-6|many|TRBV2|TRBD1
CASRGRTGGQSPLHF
TGTGCCAGCAGGGGACGAACAGGGGGCCAATCACCCCTCCACTTT
>TRBJ2-2|many|TRBV11-1|TRBD1
CASSHGTGLNTGELFF
TGTGCCAGCAGCCACGGGACAGGGCTTAACACCGGGGAGCTGTTTTTT
>TRBJ1-1|few|TRBV25-1|TRBD1
CASSGQGALNTEAFF
TGTGCCAGCAGTGGACAGGGGGCGTTGAACACTGAAGCTTTCTTT
>TRBJ1-2|many|TRBV5-1|-
CASRSTFLDQYGYTF
TGCGCCAGCCGGTCAACCTTCCTGGACCAGTATGGCTACACCTTC
>TRBJ1-2|many|TRBV12-3/TRBV12-4|TRBD1
CATKGTGGFNYGYTF
TGTGCCACCAAAGGGACAGGAGGGTTTAACTATGGCTACACCTTC
>TRBJ2-2|many|TRBV7-3|-
CASSLFSAGANTGELFF
TGTGCCAGCAGCTTATTTTCGGCAGGGGCGAACACCGGGGAGCTGTTTTTT
>TRBJ1-1|many|TRBV19|-
CASSIAGGMNTEAFF
TGTGCCAGTAGTATAGCGGGAGGAATGAACACTGAAGCTTTCTTT
>TRBJ2-2|many|TRBV5-6|TRBD1
CASSSPGQGATGELFF
TGTGCCAGCAGCTCCCCGGGACAGGGGGCGACCGGGGAGCTGTTTTTT
>TRBJ1-1|many|TRBV12-3/TRBV12-4|-
CASSLGQGLFIDGAFF
TGTGCCAGCAGTTTAGGGCAGGGTTTATTCATTGACGGAGCTTTCTTT
>TRBJ2-7|many|TRBV30|-
CAWSEVGLTYEQYF
TGTGCCTGGAGCGAGGTAGGGCTAACCTACGAGCAGTACTTC
>TRBJ2-7|many|TRBV7-2|TRBD2
CASGLQPGLADEQYF
TGTGCCAGCGGCCTACAACCGGGACTAGCGGACGAGCAGTACTTC
>TRBJ2-7|many|TRBV5-1|-
CASSWQQGLGEQYF
TGCGCCAGCAGCTGGCAACAGGGTCTTGGCGAGCAGTACTTC
>TRBJ1-5|many|TRBV28|-
CASRGSLWDQPQHF
TGTGCCAGCCGGGGGTCGCTGTGGGATCAGCCCCAGCATTTT
>TRBJ2-4|many|TRBV11-2|TRBD2
CASSPRLAENIQYF
TGTGCCAGCAGCCCCAGACTAGCAGAAAACATTCAGTACTTC
>TRBJ2-7|many|TRBV19|TRBD2
CASSTLLLAGGTEQYF
TGTGCCAGTAGTACGTTACTATTAGCGGGAGGAACCGAGCAGTACTTC
>TRBJ2-2|-|TRBV27|TRBD2
CASVPLMGTSGKYTGELFF
TGTGCCAGCGTACCTTTGATGGGGACTAGCGGGAAATACACCGGGGAGCTGTTTTTT
>TRBJ2-7|many|TRBV6-5|-
CASSYMGTGTYEQYF
TGTGCCAGCAGTTACATGGGGACGGGGACCTACGAGCAGTACTTC
>TRBJ2-7|-|TRBV11-1|TRBD2
CASSFPGLAGAPYEQYF
TGTGCCAGCAGCTTCCCGGGACTAGCGGGAGCACCCTACGAGCAGTACTTC
>TRBJ2-7|many|TRBV15|-
CATSRDFLYEQYF
TGTGCCACCAGCAGAGATTTCCTCTACGAGCAGTACTTC
>TRBJ1-5|many|TRBV12-3/TRBV12-4|-
CASSLLVWESNQPQHF
TGTGCCAGCAGTTTACTTGTATGGGAGAGCAATCAGCCCCAGCATTTT
>TRBJ2-7|many|TRBV30|-
CAWRGLGSTYEQYF
TGTGCCTGGAGGGGATTGGGGTCGACCTACGAGCAGTACTTC
>TRBJ1-1|-|TRBV5-1|-
CASTPDSLHEAFF
TGCGCCAGCACCCCGGACAGCCTCCACGAAGCTTTCTTT
>TRBJ2-2|many|TRBV5-1|-
CASSFRGLDTGELFF
TGCGCCAGCAGCTTTCGGGGCCTCGACACCGGGGAGCTGTTTTTT
>TRBJ1-1|-|TRBV5-1|TRBD1
CASSLYRGNTDAFF
TGCGCCAGCAGCCTCTACAGGGGGAACACTGATGCTTTCTTT
>TRBJ2-2|many|TRBV19|-
CASSIEIGDTGELFF
TGTGCCAGTAGTATAGAAATTGGAGACACCGGGGAGCTGTTTTTT